The 19 T cell receptor beta chains reported below all come from one sample, sequenced in a study of quantifying T cell responses using KT2 cells (dated by TCRdb to about 2017). Background on the whole study: RNA was DNase-treated and reverse transcribed with TCR alpha and beta constant-region primers, mostly using SuperScript III.

Library generation was performed with UMI-ligation and nested PCR. The reads were generated on an Illumina MiSeq. A single-stranded oligonucleotide bearing the Illumina SP2 sequence and a UMI was ligated to the 3' end of the cDNA with T4 RNA ligase 1. PCR1 ran three to five cycles (98°C 15 s, 69°C 30 s, 72°C 40 s); the beta primer was an equimolar mix of RC1.1 and RC1.2 covering TRBC1 and TRBC2. TCRdb cleaned the public reads at Q25 with fastp, built clones with MiXCR and kept in-frame beta chains. Rows are combined by CDR3 protein, so each entry shows the most common genes and DNA. The sample has about 53,000 distinct CDR3 sequences on record, around 12% of them singletons. Under 10% of the sample is held by the ten biggest clonotypes. The sample consisted of PBMCs spiked with cells of the T cell clone KT2. These receptors were collected from a human donor.

V usage is TRBV2 and J usage is TRBJ2-5; D unclear. Germline-derived CDR1 and CDR2 are SNHLY and FYNNEI. The CDR3 has 13 amino acids. Trimming stripped 7 bases from V and 2 bases from J, with 11 bases between. The DNA for the CDR3 is TGTGCCAGCACCTGGGCAGGACAAGAGACCCAGTACTTC. Encoded protein: CASTWAGQETQYF.

The sample holds many counts of this clonotype. CDR3 bases: TGTGCCAGCAGCCCCACCGGCCCTAGGGTGCAGTTCTTC. Protein sequence: CASSPTGPRVQFF. The J gene is TRBJ2-1, the V gene TRBV11-2; D gene uncertain. Germline V gene lookup returns CDR1 SGHAT and CDR2 FQNNGV. The V and J ends lost 5 bases and 12 bases respectively, with 17 bases between them. The CDR3 consists of 13 residues. The full variable domain, rest sourced from reference TRBV11-2 and TRBJ2-1, is EAGVAQSPRYKIIEKRQSVAFWCNPISGHATLYWYQQILGQGPKLLIQFQNNGVVDDSQLPKDRFSAERLKGVDSTLKIQPAKLEDSAVYLCASSPTGPRVQFFGPGTRLTVL.

The chain recombines TRBV27 with TRBJ1-2; D remains ambiguous. This CDR3 region has 11 residues. Trimming took off 6 bases at V and 4 bases at J, with 6 bases between the two ends. Germline V gene data show CDR1 as MNHEY and CDR2 as SMNVEV (reference sequence). The CDR3 nucleotides are TGTGCCAGCAGGGGAGCCTATGGCTACACCTTC. Translation gives CASRGAYGYTF.

This rearrangement joins TRBV14 to TRBJ2-4, with TRBD1 matching over 7 bases. Germline-derived CDR1 and CDR2 are SGHDN and FVKESK. The CDR3 length is 12 residues. V dropped 4 bases and J dropped 6; count of bases not matched to a gene: 0. The DNA of the CDR3 is TGTGCCAGCAGCCGGGACAGAAACATTCAGTACTTC. Its protein is CASSRDRNIQYF.

This clonotype was recorded at least ten times. The chain is built from TRBV7-2 and TRBJ2-2; no firm D call. This CDR3 contains 17 residues. The V gene's germline CDR1 is SGHTA and CDR2 FQGNSA. The V end lost 5 bases, the J end lost 4 bases, and 20 bases lay between the germline ends. CDR3 sequence: CASSLEAGRSPTGELFF. The CDR3 DNA is TGTGCCAGCAGCCTAGAAGCAGGACGGAGTCCCACCGGGGAGCTGTTTTTT.

This clonotype has only a few counts. The chain uses TRBV10-3 and TRBJ2-5, with no clear D. V was clipped by 8 bases and J by 2 bases, with 12 bases between them. The length of the CDR3 is 13 residues. Germline lookup yields CDR1 ENHRY and CDR2 SYGVKD. The CDR3 reads CAIATLGQETQYF. In DNA, the CDR3 is TGTGCCATCGCGACATTGGGGCAAGAGACCCAGTACTTC.

This clonotype was counted many times. This chain uses TRBV6-4 with TRBJ2-1; TRBD1 matches at 11 bases. The CDR3 has 14 residues. Germline lookup yields CDR1 MRHNA and CDR2 SNTAGT. Trimming cost V 2 bases and J 6 bases; bases outside gene matches: 0. CDR3 region: CASSDGTGGNEQFF. In DNA form, the CDR3 reads TGTGCCAGCAGTGACGGGACAGGGGGCAATGAGCAGTTCTTC.

The CDR3 sequence is CASSYSPASGIYNEQFF. The CDR3 DNA reads as TGTGCCAGCAGTTACTCCCCGGCTAGCGGGATTTACAATGAGCAGTTCTTC. The chain has TRBV6-2 or TRBV6-3 and TRBJ2-1, with 9 bases aligning to TRBD2. The CDR3 has 17 residues. Unmatched junction bases numbered 7, after V lost 0 bases and J lost 4 bases. The V gene's germline CDR1 is MNHEY and CDR2 SVGEGT.

This clonotype was observed at least ten times. V gene TRBV12-3 or TRBV12-4 combines with J gene TRBJ1-1, with no clear D. CDR3 size: 13 residues. Trimming took 7 bases from V and 3 from J, leaving 12 bases between them. The CDR3 nucleotides read TGTGCCAGCACCGACCTTACCGACACTGAAGCTTTCTTT. Its translation is CASTDLTDTEAFF.

In its sample, this clonotype was seen a few times. This rearrangement joins TRBV20-1 to TRBJ2-2, with D perhaps matching TRBD2 (5 bases). Germline CDR1 DFQATT, CDR2 SNEGSKA (reference sequence). The CDR3 has 14 amino acids. V was shortened by 5 bases and J by 0 bases, with 10 bases between the two germline ends. This CDR3 reads CSAPGITNTGELFF. CDR3 DNA: TGCAGTGCTCCGGGGATAACGAACACCGGGGAGCTGTTTTTT.

This clonotype was detected only a few times. V gene TRBV20-1 combines with J gene TRBJ2-3, with 10 positions matching TRBD2. The J segment lost 2 bases and the V segment lost 3 bases, leaving 5 bases of the junction unmatched. This CDR3 is built from 15 residues. CDR1 DFQATT and CDR2 SNEGSKA come from the germline V gene (reference sequence). As DNA, the CDR3 is TGCAGTGCTAGCGTGCTAGCGGGGGTCACAGATACGCAGTATTTT. Translation gives CSASVLAGVTDTQYF.

This clonotype was seen a few times. The chain employs TRBV5-4 and TRBJ1-2; weak D call: TRBD1 (6 bases). This CDR3 is 15 amino acids long. Germline V gene data show CDR1 as SGHNT and CDR2 as YYREEE (reference sequence). V was cut by 4 bases and J by 8 bases, with 21 bases left in between. In nucleotides, the CDR3 is TGTGCCAGCAGCAATAATTACAGGGAACAATTGGGCTACACCTTC. As protein: CASSNNYREQLGYTF. Drawing the rest from reference TRBV5-4 and TRBJ1-2, the complete variable domain is ETGVTQSPTHLIKTRGQQVTLRCSSQSGHNTVSWYQQALGQGPQFIFQYYREEENGRGNFPPRFSGLQFPNYSSELNVNALELDDSALYLCASSNNYREQLGYTFGSGTRLTVV.

V and J are TRBV12-3 or TRBV12-4 and TRBJ2-7; D ambiguous. The CDR3 is 12 amino acids. The V end was cut by 6 bases, the J end by 9 bases, with 15 bases between. The CDR3 here is CASSDKSWGQYF. The CDR3 nucleotides are TGTGCCAGCAGCGACAAGTCCTGGGGGCAGTACTTC.

This clonotype was seen a few times. The chain has TRBV20-1 and TRBJ2-7, with D tentatively TRBD1 (6 bases). Per germline, CDR1 DFQATT and CDR2 SNEGSKA (reference sequence). The CDR3 sequence is 12 residues long. The V end was cut by 3 bases, the J end by 6 bases, with 12 bases between. The chain's CDR3 is CSASHRVFEQYF. The DNA for the CDR3 is TGCAGTGCTAGTCACAGGGTGTTCGAGCAGTACTTC.

This clonotype was observed a few times. The rearrangement uses TRBV5-6 and TRBJ2-5; D may be TRBD2 (5 bases). Trimming pared 4 bases from V and 7 bases from J, leaving 17 bases between. CDR3 size: 14 residues. The germline V gene has CDR1 SGHDT and CDR2 YYEEEE. CDR3 in amino acids: CASSHSGTGRTQYF. CDR3 sequence (DNA): TGTGCCAGCAGCCATTCGGGAACCGGTCGGACCCAGTACTTC.

This clonotype has ten or more counts. This rearrangement joins TRBV21-1 to TRBJ1-5; TRBD1 reflects the table's D call only, with no check against the DNA. TRBV21-1 is a recognized pseudogene. This CDR3 region has 14 residues. The CDR3 sequence is CASSISQGNQPQHF. The CDR3 nucleotides are TGTGCCAGCAGCATTAGTCAGGGGAATCAGCCCCAGCATTTT.

The gene calls are TRBV29-1 and TRBJ2-7, with D unresolved. The V gene lost 4 bases and the J gene lost 3 bases, with 7 bases spanning the gap. Looked up from germline, CDR1 is SQVTM and CDR2 is ANQGSEA. This CDR3 comprises 11 residues. The CDR3 reads CSVASDYEQYF. For the CDR3, the DNA is TGCAGCGTTGCATCAGACTACGAGCAGTACTTC.

The chain employs TRBV12-3 or TRBV12-4 and TRBJ2-5; 8 positions match TRBD2. J was trimmed by 5 bases and V by 5 bases; bases with no gene match: 19. The CDR3 spans 18 residues. CDR3 in amino acids: CASSRPLSSGLGGETQYF. CDR3 DNA sequence: TGTGCCAGCAGTAGACCTTTGTCCTCGGGACTAGGAGGGGAGACCCAGTACTTC.

This clonotype was seen ten or more times. The rearrangement links TRBV3-1 to TRBJ2-2, with 7 bases that match TRBD1. In germline, CDR1 is LGHDT, CDR2 YNNKEL (reference sequence). V lost 4 bases and J lost 5; bases outside the gene matches: 1. This CDR3 contains 13 residues. The CDR3 region has the DNA TGTGCCAGCAGCCGACAGGGAACCGGGGAGCTGTTTTTT. As protein: CASSRQGTGELFF.